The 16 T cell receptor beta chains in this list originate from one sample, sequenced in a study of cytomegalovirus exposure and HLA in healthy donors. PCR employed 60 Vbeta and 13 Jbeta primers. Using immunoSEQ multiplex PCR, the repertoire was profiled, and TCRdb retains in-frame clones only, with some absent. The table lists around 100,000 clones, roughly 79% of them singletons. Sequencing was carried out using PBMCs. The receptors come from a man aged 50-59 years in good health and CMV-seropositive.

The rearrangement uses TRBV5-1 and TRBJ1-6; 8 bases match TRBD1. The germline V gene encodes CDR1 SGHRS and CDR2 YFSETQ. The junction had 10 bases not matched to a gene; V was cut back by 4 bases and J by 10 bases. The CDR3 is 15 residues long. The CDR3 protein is CASSLGTGQWSPLHF. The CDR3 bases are TGCGCCAGCAGCCTTGGGACAGGACAATGGTCACCCCTCCACTTT.

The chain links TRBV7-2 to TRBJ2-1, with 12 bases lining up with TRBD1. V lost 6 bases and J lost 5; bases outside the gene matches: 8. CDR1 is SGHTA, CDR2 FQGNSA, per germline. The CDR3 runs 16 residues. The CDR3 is CASSWPGQGADNEQFF. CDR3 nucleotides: TGTGCCAGCAGTTGGCCGGGACAGGGGGCGGACAATGAGCAGTTCTTC.

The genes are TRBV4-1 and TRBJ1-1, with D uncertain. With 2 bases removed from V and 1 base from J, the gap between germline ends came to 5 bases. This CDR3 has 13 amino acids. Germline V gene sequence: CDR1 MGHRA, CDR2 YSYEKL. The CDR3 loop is CASSQTQNTEAFF. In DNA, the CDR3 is TGCGCCAGCAGCCAAACACAGAACACTGAAGCTTTCTTT.

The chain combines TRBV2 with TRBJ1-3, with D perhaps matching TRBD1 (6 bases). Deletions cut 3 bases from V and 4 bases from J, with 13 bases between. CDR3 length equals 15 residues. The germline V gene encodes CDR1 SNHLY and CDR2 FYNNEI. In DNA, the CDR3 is TGTGCCAGCAGTGACGCCCAGGGGATGGGAAACACCATATATTTT. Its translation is CASSDAQGMGNTIYF.

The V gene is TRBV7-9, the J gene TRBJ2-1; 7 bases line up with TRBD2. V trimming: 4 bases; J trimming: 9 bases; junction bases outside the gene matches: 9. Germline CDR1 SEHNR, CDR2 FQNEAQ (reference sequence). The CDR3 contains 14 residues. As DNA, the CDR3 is TGTGCCAGCAGCTCTGTCGCGGGAGCATTTGAGCAGTTCTTC. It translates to CASSSVAGAFEQFF.

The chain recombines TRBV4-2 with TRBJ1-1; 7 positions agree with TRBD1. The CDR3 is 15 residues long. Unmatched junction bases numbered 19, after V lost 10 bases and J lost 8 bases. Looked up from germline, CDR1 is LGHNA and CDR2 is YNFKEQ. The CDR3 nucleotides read TGTGCCACCTCTAAACAGGGGAGCTCTAATAACGAAGCTTTCTTT. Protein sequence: CATSKQGSSNNEAFF.

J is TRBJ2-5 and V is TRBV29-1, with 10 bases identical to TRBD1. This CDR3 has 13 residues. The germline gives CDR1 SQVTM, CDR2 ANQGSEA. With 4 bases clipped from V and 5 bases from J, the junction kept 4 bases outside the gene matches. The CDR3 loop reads CSVGQGAGETQYF. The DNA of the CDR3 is TGCAGCGTTGGACAGGGGGCTGGCGAGACCCAGTACTTC.

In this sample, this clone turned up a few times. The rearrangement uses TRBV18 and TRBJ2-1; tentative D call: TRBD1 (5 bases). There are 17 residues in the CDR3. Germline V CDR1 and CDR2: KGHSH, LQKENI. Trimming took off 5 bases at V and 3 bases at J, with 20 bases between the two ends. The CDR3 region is CASSTSLTDQNYNEQFF. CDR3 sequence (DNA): TGTGCCAGCTCAACATCATTGACAGATCAGAACTACAATGAGCAGTTCTTC. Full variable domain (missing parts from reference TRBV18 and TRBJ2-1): NAGVMQNPRHLVRRRGQEARLRCSPMKGHSHVYWYRQLPEEGLKFMVYLQKENIIDESGMPKERFSAEFPKEGPSILRIQQVVRGDSAAYFCASSTSLTDQNYNEQFFGPGTRLTVL.

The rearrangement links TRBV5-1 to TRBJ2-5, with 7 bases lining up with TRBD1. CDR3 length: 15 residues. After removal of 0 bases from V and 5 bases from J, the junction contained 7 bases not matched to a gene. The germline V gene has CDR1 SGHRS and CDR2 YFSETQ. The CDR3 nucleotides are TGCGCCAGCAGCTTGGAAGGGGGCATAGGTGAGACCCAGTACTTC. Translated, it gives CASSLEGGIGETQYF.

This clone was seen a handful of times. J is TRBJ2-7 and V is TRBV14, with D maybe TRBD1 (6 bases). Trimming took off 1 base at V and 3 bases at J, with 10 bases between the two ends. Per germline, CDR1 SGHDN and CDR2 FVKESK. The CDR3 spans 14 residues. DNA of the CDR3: TGTGCCAGCAGCCAAGTAGCACAGGGCTACGAGCAGTACTTC. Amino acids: CASSQVAQGYEQYF.

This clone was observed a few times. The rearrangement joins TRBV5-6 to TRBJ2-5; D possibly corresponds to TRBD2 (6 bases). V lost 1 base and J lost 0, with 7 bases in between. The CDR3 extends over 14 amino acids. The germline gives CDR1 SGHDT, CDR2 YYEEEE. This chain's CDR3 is CASSLRGYQETQYF. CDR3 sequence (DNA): TGTGCCAGCAGCTTGCGGGGGTACCAAGAGACCCAGTACTTC.

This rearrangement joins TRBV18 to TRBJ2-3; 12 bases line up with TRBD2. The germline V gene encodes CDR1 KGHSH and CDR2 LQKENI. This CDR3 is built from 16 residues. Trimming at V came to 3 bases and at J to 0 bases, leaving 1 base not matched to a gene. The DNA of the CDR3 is TGTGCCAGCTCACCCGGACTAGCGGGAAGCACAGATACGCAGTATTTT. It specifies CASSPGLAGSTDTQYF.

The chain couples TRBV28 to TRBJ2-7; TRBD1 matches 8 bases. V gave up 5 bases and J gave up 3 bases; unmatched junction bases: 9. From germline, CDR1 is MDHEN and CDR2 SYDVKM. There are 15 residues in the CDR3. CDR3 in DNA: TGTGCCAGCAGTACCCCGGACAGGGAACGCTACGAGCAGTACTTC. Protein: CASSTPDRERYEQYF.

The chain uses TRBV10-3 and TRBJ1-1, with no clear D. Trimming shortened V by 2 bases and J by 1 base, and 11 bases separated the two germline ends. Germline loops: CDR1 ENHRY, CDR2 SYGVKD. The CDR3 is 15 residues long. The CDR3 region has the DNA TGTGCCATCAGTGAGACCCGGACTGAGAACACTGAAGCTTTCTTT. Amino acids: CAISETRTENTEAFF.

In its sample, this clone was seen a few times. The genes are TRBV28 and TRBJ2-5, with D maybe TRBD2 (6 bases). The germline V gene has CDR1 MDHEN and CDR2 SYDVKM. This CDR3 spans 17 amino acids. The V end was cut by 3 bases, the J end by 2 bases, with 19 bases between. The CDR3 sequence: CASSLGTGVEGQETQYF. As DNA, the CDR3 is TGTGCCAGCAGTTTGGGGACGGGGGTAGAGGGTCAAGAGACCCAGTACTTC. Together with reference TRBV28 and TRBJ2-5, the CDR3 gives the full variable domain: DVKVTQSSRYLVKRTGEKVFLECVQDMDHENMFWYRQDPGLGLRLIYFSYDVKMKEKGDIPEGYSVSREKKERFSLILESASTNQTSMYLCASSLGTGVEGQETQYFGPGTRLLVL.

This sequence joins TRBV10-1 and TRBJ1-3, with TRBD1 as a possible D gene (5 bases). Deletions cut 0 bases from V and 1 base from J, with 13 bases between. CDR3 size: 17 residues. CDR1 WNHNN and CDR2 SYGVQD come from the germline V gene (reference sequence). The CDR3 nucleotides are TGCGCCAGCAGTGAGTCCCTGACAGAATCATCTGGAAACACCATATATTTT. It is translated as CASSESLTESSGNTIYF.